One sample yielded the 6 T cell receptor beta chains listed below, sequenced in a study of CD8+ T cells in alopecia areata. As for treatment: oral pan-JAK inhibitor, 5-10 mg twice daily. In each case, RNA was isolated and then reverse transcribed into cDNA as the sequencing template. Assay: immunoSEQ multiplex PCR; the TCRdb copy retains only in-frame clones and omits some. The sample consists of roughly 200,000 clones, roughly two fifths of them appearing once. Specimen: CD4+ T cells sorted from blood, collected at week 34, from a patient treated with tofacitinib. The source is a human donor with alopecia areata.

A few counts support this clone. Here the CDR3 reads CASSYNTGELFF. In DNA, the CDR3 is TGCGCCAGCAGCTACAACACCGGGGAGCTGTTTTTT. The rearrangement joins TRBV5-1 to TRBJ2-2; D not resolved. Trimming stripped 3 bases from V and 2 bases from J, with 2 bases between. The CDR3 is made up of 12 amino acids. In germline, CDR1 is SGHRS, CDR2 YFSETQ.

V and J are TRBV14 and TRBJ2-7; 7 positions agree with TRBD1. CDR3 size: 12 residues. CDR1 is SGHDN, CDR2 FVKESK, per germline. V lost 3 bases, J lost 4 bases, and 0 bases stayed unmatched. The CDR3, as DNA: TGTGCCAGCAGCCAGACAGGGTACGAGCAGTACTTC. Translating it yields CASSQTGYEQYF.

This clone has more than one count but fewer than ten. The chain is built from TRBV7-9 and TRBJ2-6; no reliable D call. This CDR3 spans 13 amino acids. V was pared by 5 bases and J by 3 bases, with 5 bases between. The germline gives CDR1 SEHNR, CDR2 FQNEAQ (reference sequence). CDR3 protein: CASSPLGANVLTF. CDR3 bases: TGTGCCAGCAGCCCGCTTGGGGCCAACGTCCTGACTTTC.

This clone was detected only a few times. The chain carries TRBV30 and TRBJ1-5; D remains ambiguous. Germline CDR1 and CDR2: GTSNPN and SVGIG (reference sequence). Trimming cost V 1 base and J 5 bases, with 12 bases left between them. The CDR3 spans 14 residues. CDR3 coding DNA: TGTGCCTGGAGTGGGAAGGGCGGGGATCAGCCCCAGCATTTT. This translates into CAWSGKGGDQPQHF.

On this clone itself: A far larger clone is only one base removed, so a read error is likely. This sequence joins TRBV4-1 and TRBJ2-4; 7 positions agree with TRBD2. This CDR3 is 17 amino acids long. CDR1 MGHRA and CDR2 YSYEKL come from the germline V gene. Trimming at V came to 0 bases and at J to 0 bases, leaving 5 bases not matched to a gene. CDR3 region: CASSQESLAVAKNIQYF. Here the CDR3 DNA reads TGCGCCAGCAGCCAAGAGTCCCTAGCGGTAGCCAAAAACATTCAGTACTTC.

In this sample, this clone turned up a few times. The rearrangement joins TRBV19 to TRBJ1-2, with a weak D call TRBD1 (6 bases). The CDR3 length is 15 residues. Deletions cut 5 bases from V and 1 base from J, with 14 bases between. Germline CDR1 LNHDA, CDR2 SQIVND (reference sequence). CDR3 residues: CASSLHRDINYGYTF. CDR3 in DNA: TGTGCCAGTAGTCTCCACCGGGACATTAACTATGGCTACACCTTC.